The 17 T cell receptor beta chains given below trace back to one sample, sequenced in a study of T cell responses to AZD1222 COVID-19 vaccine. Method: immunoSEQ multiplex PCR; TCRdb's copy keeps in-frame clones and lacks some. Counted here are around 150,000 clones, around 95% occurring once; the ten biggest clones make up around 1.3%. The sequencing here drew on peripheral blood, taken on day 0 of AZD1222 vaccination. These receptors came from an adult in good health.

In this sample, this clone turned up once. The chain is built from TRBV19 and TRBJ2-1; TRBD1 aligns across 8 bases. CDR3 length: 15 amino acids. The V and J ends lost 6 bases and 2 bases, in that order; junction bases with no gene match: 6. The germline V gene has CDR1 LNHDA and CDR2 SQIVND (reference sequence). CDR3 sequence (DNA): TGTGCCAGTAGGCATCTGGACAGGGCCTACAATGAGCAGTTCTTC. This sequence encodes CASRHLDRAYNEQFF.

This CDR3 is CASSEGITGLSTNEKLFF. CDR3 DNA sequence: TGTGCCAGCAGTGAGGGTATCACAGGGTTGTCAACTAATGAAAAACTGTTTTTT. The chain couples TRBV25-1 to TRBJ1-4; TRBD1 is a possible D gene (6 bases). The CDR3 has 18 amino acids. V was clipped by 3 bases and J by 0 bases, with 17 bases between them. Germline V gene sequence: CDR1 MGHDK, CDR2 SYGVNS.

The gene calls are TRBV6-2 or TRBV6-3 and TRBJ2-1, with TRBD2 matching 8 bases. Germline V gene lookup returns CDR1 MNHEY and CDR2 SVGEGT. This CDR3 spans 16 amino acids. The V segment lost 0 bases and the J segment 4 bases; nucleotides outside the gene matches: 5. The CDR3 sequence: CASSYSPAGAYNEQFF. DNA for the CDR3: TGTGCCAGCAGTTACTCCCCAGCGGGGGCTTACAATGAGCAGTTCTTC.

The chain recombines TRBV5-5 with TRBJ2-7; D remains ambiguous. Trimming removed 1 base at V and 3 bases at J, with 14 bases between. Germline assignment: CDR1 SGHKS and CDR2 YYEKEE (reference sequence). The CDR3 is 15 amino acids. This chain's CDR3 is CASSLSVGSVYEQYV. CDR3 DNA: TGTGCCAGCAGCTTGAGTGTGGGTTCGGTCTACGAGCAGTACGTC.

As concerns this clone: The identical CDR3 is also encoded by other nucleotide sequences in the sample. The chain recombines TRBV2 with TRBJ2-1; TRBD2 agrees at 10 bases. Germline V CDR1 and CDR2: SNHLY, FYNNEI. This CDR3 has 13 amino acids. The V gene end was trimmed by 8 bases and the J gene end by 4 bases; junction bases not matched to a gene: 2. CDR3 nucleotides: TGTGCCAGCTCTAGCGGGGGTTACAATGAGCAGTTCTTC. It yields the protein CASSSGGYNEQFF.

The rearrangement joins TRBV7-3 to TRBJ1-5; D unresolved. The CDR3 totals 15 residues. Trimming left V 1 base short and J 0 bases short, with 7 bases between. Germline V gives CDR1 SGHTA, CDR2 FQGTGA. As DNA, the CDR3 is TGTGCCAGCAGCTTAAACGGTGGTAGCAATCAGCCCCAGCATTTT. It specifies CASSLNGGSNQPQHF.

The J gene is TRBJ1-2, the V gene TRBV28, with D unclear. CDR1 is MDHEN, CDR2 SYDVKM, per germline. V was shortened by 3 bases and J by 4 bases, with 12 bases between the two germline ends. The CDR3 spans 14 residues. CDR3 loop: CASSLGSITYGYTF. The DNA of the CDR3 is TGTGCCAGCAGTTTGGGCAGTATTACCTATGGCTACACCTTC.

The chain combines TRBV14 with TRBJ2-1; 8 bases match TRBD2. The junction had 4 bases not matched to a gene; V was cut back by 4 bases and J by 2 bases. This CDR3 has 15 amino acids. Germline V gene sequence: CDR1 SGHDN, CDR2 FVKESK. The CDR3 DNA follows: TGTGCCAGCAGCCCGAGCGGGAGTACCTACAATGAGCAGTTCTTC. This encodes CASSPSGSTYNEQFF.

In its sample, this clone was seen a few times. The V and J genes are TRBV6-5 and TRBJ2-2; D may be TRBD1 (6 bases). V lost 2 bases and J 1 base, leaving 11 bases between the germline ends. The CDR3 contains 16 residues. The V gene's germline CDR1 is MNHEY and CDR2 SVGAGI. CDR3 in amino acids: CASSYNRELNTGELFF. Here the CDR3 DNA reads TGTGCCAGCAGTTACAACAGGGAGCTGAACACCGGGGAGCTGTTTTTT.

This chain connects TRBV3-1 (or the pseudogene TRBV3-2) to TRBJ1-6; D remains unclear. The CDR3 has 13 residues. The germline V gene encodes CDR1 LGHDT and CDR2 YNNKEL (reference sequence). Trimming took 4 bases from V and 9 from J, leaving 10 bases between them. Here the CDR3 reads CASSPSEVSPLHF. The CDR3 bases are TGTGCCAGCAGCCCCTCTGAGGTTTCACCCCTCCACTTT.

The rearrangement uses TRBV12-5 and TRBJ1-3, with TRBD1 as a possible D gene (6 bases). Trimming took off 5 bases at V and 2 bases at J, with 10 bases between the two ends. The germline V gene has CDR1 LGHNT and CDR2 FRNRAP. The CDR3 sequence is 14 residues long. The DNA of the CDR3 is TGTGCTAGTGGTGTAACAGGGACTGGAAACACCATATATTTT. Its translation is CASGVTGTGNTIYF. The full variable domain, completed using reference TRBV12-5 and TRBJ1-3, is DARVTQTPRHKVTEMGQEVTMRCQPILGHNTVFWYRQTMMQGLELLAYFRNRAPLDDSGMPKDRFSAEMPDATLATLKIQPSEPRDSAVYFCASGVTGTGNTIYFGEGSWLTVV.

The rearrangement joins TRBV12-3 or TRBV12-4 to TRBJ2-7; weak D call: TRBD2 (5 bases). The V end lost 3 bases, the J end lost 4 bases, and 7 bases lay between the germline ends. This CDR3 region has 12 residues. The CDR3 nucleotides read TGTGCCAGCAGTTTTGGAGGTTACGAGCAGTACGTC. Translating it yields CASSFGGYEQYV.

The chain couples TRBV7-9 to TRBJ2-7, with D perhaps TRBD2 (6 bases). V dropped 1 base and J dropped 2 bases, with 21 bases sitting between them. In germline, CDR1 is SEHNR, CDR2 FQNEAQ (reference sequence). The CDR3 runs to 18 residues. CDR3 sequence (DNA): TGTGCCAGCAGCTTAGATTTTCTAGGGAGCGGGTTTACCTACGAGCAGTACGTC. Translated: CASSLDFLGSGFTYEQYV.

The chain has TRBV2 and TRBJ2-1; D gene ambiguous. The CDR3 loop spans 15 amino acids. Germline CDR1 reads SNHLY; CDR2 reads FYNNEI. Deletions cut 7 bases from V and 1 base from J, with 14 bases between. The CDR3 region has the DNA TGTGCCAGCAACCCGGACCCCCGATCCTACAATGAGCAGTTCTTC. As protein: CASNPDPRSYNEQFF.

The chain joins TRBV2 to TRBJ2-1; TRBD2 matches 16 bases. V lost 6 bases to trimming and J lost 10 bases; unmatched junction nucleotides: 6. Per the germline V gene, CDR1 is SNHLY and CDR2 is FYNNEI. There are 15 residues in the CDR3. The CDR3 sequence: CASSNSGLAGGEQFF. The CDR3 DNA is TGTGCCAGCAGCAATTCGGGACTAGCGGGAGGGGAGCAGTTCTTC.

In DNA, the CDR3 is TGTGCCAGCAGCTCAGTAAGGGGTATGGGGACCGGGGAGCTGTTTTTT. Its protein is CASSSVRGMGTGELFF. The rearrangement joins TRBV7-9 to TRBJ2-2; D is perhaps TRBD1 (5 bases). The V end was cut by 4 bases, the J end by 5 bases, with 17 bases between. The germline V gene has CDR1 SEHNR and CDR2 FQNEAQ (reference sequence). The CDR3 spans 16 residues.

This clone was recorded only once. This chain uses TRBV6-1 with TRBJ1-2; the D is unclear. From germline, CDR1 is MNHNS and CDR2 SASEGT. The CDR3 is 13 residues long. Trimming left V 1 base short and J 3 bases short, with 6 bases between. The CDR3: CASSEGGDYGYTF. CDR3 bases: TGTGCCAGCAGTGAAGGAGGTGACTATGGCTACACCTTC.